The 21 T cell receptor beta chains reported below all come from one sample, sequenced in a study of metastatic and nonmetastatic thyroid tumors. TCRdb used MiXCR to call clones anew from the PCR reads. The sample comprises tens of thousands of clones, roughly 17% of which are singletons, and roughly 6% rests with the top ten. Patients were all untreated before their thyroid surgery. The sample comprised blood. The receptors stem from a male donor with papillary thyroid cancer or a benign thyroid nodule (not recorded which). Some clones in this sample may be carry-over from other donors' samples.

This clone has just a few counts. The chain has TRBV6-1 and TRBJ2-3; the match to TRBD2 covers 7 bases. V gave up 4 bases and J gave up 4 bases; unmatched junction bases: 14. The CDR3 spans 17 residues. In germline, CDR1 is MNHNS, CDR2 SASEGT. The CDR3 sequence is CASSATSVSGSADTQYF. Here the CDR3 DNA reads TGTGCCAGCAGTGCCACTAGCGTCTCAGGTTCTGCAGATACGCAGTATTTT.

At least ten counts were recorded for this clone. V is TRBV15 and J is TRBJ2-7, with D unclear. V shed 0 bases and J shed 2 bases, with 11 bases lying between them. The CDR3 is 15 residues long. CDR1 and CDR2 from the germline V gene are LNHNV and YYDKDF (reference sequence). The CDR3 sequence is CATSRDVEQTYEQYF. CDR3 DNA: TGTGCCACCAGCAGAGATGTAGAGCAGACCTACGAGCAGTACTTC.

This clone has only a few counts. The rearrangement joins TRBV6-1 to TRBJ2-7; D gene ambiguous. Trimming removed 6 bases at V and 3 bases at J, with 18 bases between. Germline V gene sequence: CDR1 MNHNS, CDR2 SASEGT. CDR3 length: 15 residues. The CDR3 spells CASSPAASVGYEQYF. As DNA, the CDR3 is TGTGCCAGCAGCCCCGCCGCGAGCGTCGGCTACGAGCAGTACTTC.

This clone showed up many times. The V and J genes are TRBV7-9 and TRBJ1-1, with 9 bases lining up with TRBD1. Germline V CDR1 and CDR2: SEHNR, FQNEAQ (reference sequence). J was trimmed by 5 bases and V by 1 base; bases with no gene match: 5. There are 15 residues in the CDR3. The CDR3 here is CASSLGGQGGTEAFF. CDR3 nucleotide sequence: TGTGCCAGCAGCTTAGGGGGACAGGGTGGAACTGAAGCTTTCTTT.

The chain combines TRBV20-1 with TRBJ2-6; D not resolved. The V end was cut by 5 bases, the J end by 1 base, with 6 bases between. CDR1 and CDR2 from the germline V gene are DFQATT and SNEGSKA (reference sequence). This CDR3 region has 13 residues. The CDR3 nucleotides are TGCAGTGCTCTCGGGTCTGGGGCCAACGTCCTGACTTTC. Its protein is CSALGSGANVLTF.

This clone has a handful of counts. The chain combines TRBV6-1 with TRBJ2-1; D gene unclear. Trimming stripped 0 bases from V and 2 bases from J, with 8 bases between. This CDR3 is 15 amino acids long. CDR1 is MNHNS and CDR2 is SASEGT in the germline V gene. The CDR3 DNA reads TGTGCCAGCAGTGAAGCTCCTGGGACCTACAATGAGCAGTTCTTC. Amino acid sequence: CASSEAPGTYNEQFF.

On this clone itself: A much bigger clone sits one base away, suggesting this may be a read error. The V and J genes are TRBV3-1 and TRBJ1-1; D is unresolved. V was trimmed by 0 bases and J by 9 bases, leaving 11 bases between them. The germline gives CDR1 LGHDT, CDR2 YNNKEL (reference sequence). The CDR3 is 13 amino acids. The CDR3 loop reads CASSQDLVGKAFF. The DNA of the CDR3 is TGTGCCAGCAGCCAAGATCTTGTGGGTAAAGCTTTCTTT.

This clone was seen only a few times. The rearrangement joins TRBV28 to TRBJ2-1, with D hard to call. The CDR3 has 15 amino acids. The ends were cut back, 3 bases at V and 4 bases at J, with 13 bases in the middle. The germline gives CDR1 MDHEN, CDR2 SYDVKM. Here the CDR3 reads CASSFGQRFYNEQFF. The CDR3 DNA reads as TGTGCCAGCAGTTTTGGTCAACGGTTTTACAATGAGCAGTTCTTC.

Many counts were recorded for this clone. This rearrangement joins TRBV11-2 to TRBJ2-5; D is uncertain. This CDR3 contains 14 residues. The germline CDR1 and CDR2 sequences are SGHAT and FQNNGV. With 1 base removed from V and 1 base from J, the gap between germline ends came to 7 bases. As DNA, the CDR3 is TGTGCCAGCAGCTTAGGGATTAGCCAAGAGACCCAGTACTTC. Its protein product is CASSLGISQETQYF. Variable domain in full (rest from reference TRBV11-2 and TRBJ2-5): EAGVAQSPRYKIIEKRQSVAFWCNPISGHATLYWYQQILGQGPKLLIQFQNNGVVDDSQLPKDRFSAERLKGVDSTLKIQPAKLEDSAVYLCASSLGISQETQYFGPGTRLLVL.

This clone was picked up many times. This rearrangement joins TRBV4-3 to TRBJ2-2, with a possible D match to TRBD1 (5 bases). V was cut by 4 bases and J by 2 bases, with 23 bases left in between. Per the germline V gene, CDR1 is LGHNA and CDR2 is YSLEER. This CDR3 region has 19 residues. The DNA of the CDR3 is TGCGCCAGCAGCCTTTTGCTGTTAGGGGCTCAAAGAAACACCGGGGAGCTGTTTTTT. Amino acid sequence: CASSLLLLGAQRNTGELFF.

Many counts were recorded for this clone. The CDR3 reads CASRSTRTGLNEKLFF. In DNA form, the CDR3 reads TGTGCCAGCAGGAGTACCAGGACAGGCCTTAATGAAAAACTGTTTTTT. This chain links TRBV6-1 with TRBJ1-4; 7 bases are a match to TRBD1. CDR1 and CDR2 from the germline V gene are MNHNS and SASEGT. The CDR3 is 16 amino acids. V gave up 6 bases and J gave up 4 bases; unmatched junction bases: 11.

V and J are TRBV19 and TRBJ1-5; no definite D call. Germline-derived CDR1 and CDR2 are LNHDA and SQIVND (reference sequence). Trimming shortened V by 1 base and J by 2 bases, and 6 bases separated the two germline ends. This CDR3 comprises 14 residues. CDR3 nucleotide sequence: TGTGCCAGTAGTATAGGGCAGGGCAATCAGCCCCAGCATTTT. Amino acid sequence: CASSIGQGNQPQHF.

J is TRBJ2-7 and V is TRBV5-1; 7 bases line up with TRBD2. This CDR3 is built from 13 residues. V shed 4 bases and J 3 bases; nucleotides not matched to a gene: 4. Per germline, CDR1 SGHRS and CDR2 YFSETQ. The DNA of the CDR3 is TGCGCCAGCAGCCCTAGCGGCTACTACGAGCAGTACTTC. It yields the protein CASSPSGYYEQYF.

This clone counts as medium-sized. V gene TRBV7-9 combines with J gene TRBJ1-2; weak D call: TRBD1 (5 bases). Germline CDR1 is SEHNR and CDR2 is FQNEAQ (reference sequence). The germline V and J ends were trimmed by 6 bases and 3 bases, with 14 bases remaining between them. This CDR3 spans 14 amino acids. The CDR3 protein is CASSIPGADYGYTF. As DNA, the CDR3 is TGTGCCAGCAGTATTCCCGGGGCAGACTATGGCTACACCTTC.

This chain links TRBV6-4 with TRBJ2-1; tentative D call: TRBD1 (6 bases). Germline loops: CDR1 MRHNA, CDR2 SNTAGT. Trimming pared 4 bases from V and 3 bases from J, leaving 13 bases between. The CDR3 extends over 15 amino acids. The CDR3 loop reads CASSATGGFYNEQFF. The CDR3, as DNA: TGTGCCAGCAGTGCGACAGGCGGCTTCTACAATGAGCAGTTCTTC.

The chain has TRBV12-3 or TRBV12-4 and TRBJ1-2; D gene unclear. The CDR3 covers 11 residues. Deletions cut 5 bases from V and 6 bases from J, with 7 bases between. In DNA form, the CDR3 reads TGTGCCAGCAGTCTCTGGGATGGCTACACCTTC. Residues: CASSLWDGYTF.

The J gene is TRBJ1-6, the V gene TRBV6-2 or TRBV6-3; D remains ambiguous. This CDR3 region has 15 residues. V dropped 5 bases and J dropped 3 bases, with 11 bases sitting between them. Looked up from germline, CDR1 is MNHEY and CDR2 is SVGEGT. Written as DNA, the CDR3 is TGTGCCAGCAGTCAAACCGGGAGCTATAATTCACCCCTCCACTTT. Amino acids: CASSQTGSYNSPLHF.

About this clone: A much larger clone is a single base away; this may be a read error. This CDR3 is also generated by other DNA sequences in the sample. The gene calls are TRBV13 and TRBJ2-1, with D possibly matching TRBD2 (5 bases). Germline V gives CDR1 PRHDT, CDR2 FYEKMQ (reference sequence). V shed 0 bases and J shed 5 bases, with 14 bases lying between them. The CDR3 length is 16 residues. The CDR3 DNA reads TGTGCCAGCAGCTTAGGGAAGAGGGAGATCGACAATGAGCAGTTCTTC. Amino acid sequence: CASSLGKREIDNEQFF.

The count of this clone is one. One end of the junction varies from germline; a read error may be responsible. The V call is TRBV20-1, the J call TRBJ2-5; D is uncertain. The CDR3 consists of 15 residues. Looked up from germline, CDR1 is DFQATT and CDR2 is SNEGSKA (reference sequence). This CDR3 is CSSRAPQWNQETQYF. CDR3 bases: TGCAGTTCTAGAGCTCCCCAGTGGAATCAAGAGACCCAGTACTTC.

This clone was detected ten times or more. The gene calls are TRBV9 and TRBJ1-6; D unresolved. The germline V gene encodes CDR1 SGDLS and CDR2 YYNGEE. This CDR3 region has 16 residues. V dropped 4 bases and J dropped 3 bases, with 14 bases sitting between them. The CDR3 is CASSPDVGNYNSPLHF. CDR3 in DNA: TGTGCCAGCAGCCCGGACGTAGGGAACTATAATTCACCCCTCCACTTT. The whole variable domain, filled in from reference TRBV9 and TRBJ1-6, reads DSGVTQTPKHLITATGQRVTLRCSPRSGDLSVYWYQQSLDQGLQFLIQYYNGEERAKGNILERFSAQQFPDLHSELNLSSLELGDSALYFCASSPDVGNYNSPLHFGNGTRLTVT.

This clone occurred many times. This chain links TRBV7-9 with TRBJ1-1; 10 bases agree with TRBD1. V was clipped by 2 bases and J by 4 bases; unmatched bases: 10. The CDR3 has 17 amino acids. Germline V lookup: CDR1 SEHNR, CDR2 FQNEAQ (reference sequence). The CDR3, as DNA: TGTGCCAGCAGCTTATTCGGGACAGGGGCCCTTTTCACTGAAGCTTTCTTT. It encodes CASSLFGTGALFTEAFF.